This passage covers 13 T cell receptor beta chains from one sample sequenced in a study of cytomegalovirus exposure and HLA in healthy donors. In the PCR, 60 Vbeta and 13 Jbeta primers were used. Assay used: immunoSEQ multiplex PCR; TCRdb lists only in-frame clones, some missing. The sample records under 150,000 clones, more than 65% being singletons. The source material was PBMCs. Receptor source: a woman aged 60-75 years in good health and CMV-seropositive.

The chain combines TRBV5-1 with TRBJ2-1; D is uncertain. V was pared by 2 bases and J by 0 bases, with 12 bases between. The CDR3 loop spans 16 amino acids. The germline CDR1 and CDR2 sequences are SGHRS and YFSETQ. The CDR3 region has the DNA TGCGCCAGCAGCTTAGCCCCTTCCCCCTCCTACAATGAGCAGTTCTTC. This encodes CASSLAPSPSYNEQFF.

V usage is TRBV7-9 and J usage is TRBJ1-6; 10 bases are a match to TRBD1. Per the germline V gene, CDR1 is SEHNR and CDR2 is FQNEAQ (reference sequence). V was clipped by 8 bases and J by 9 bases; unmatched bases: 10. CDR3 length: 15 amino acids. The CDR3 DNA reads as TGTGCCAGCTGTCATGTCGGGACAGGGGTTTCACCCCTCCACTTT. It codes for CASCHVGTGVSPLHF.

V gene TRBV19 combines with J gene TRBJ1-4; D possibly corresponds to TRBD1 (5 bases). Germline assignment: CDR1 LNHDA and CDR2 SQIVND (reference sequence). The CDR3 contains 15 residues. V lost 0 bases and J lost 5, with 10 bases in between. The CDR3: CASSIDPGWNEKLFF. CDR3 DNA sequence: TGTGCCAGTAGTATAGATCCAGGGTGGAATGAAAAACTGTTTTTT. The entire variable domain, with the rest obtained from reference TRBV19 and TRBJ1-4, is as follows: DGGITQSPKYLFRKEGQNVTLSCEQNLNHDAMYWYRQDPGQGLRLIYYSQIVNDFQKGDIAEGYSVSREKKESFPLTVTSAQKNPTAFYLCASSIDPGWNEKLFFGSGTQLSVL.

This clone was seen only a few times. V gene TRBV7-9 combines with J gene TRBJ1-2; no reliable D call. The CDR3 consists of 11 residues. V was clipped by 3 bases and J by 5 bases, with 4 bases between them. Germline V gene data show CDR1 as SEHNR and CDR2 as FQNEAQ (reference sequence). This chain's CDR3 is CASSFLYGYTF. In DNA form, the CDR3 reads TGTGCCAGCAGCTTCTTATATGGCTACACCTTC.

This clone turned up a few times. This chain links TRBV6-5 with TRBJ1-2; D call uncertain. Germline lookup yields CDR1 MNHEY and CDR2 SVGAGI. CDR3 length: 13 residues. V lost 6 bases to trimming and J lost 4 bases, with 12 bases between them. CDR3 in amino acids: CASSPTVLYGYTF. In DNA, the CDR3 is TGTGCCAGCAGCCCCACGGTCCTCTATGGCTACACCTTC.

The chain has TRBV7-9 and TRBJ2-7; the D is unclear. CDR1 and CDR2 (germline): SEHNR, FQNEAQ (reference sequence). V lost 5 bases and J 1 base, leaving 12 bases between the germline ends. This CDR3 comprises 14 residues. CDR3 sequence (DNA): TGTGCCAGCAGCCCCTGGGTGACATCCTACGAGCAGTACTTC. This codes for CASSPWVTSYEQYF.

This sequence joins TRBV7-9 and TRBJ2-4; D unclear. V shed 1 base and J shed 8 bases, with 9 bases lying between them. CDR1 is SEHNR and CDR2 is FQNEAQ in the germline V gene (reference sequence). The CDR3 runs to 13 residues. CDR3 protein: CASSLGARDIQYF. In DNA form, the CDR3 reads TGTGCCAGCAGCTTAGGAGCTAGAGACATTCAGTACTTC.

A word on this clone: Relative to the germline gene, one junction end is altered; a read error may explain this. Other nucleotide sequences in the sample specify the same CDR3. The rearrangement links TRBV11-3 to TRBJ1-3; TRBD1 is a possible D gene (6 bases). Germline V gives CDR1 SGHNT, CDR2 YENEEA. The CDR3 runs 14 residues. The CDR3 spells CASSLQGPGNTIYF. CDR3 bases: TGTGCCAGCAGCTTACAGGGGCCGGGAAACACCATATACTTT.

The chain joins TRBV7-9 to TRBJ2-7, with TRBD1 matching 8 bases. There are 15 residues in the CDR3. Germline assignment: CDR1 SEHNR and CDR2 FQNEAQ (reference sequence). Trimming removed 5 bases from V and 0 bases from J; junction bases left unmatched: 6. The CDR3, as DNA: TGTGCCAGCAGCCCGGACAGGGCTCGCTCCTACGAGCAGTACTTC. The encoded protein is CASSPDRARSYEQYF.

The chain combines TRBV29-1 with TRBJ1-1; TRBD1 aligns across 10 bases. Germline V gene sequence: CDR1 SQVTM, CDR2 ANQGSEA. After removal of 6 bases from V and 3 bases from J, the junction contained 7 bases not matched to a gene. This CDR3 has 14 residues. The CDR3 DNA follows: TGCAGCGTGAGCCGGACAGGGGGAGACACTGAAGCTTTCTTT. Residues: CSVSRTGGDTEAFF.

The rearrangement joins TRBV5-8 to TRBJ2-5, with 12 bases that match TRBD1. Germline-derived CDR1 and CDR2 are SGHTS and YDEGEE. V lost 3 bases and J lost 4; bases outside the gene matches: 4. This CDR3 has 15 residues. CDR3 sequence (DNA): TGTGCCAGCAGCTCGGGACAGGGGGCGCGAGAGACCCAGTACTTC. It translates to CASSSGQGARETQYF. The full variable domain, in which reference TRBV5-8 and TRBJ2-5 provide the parts outside the CDR3, is EAGVTQSPTHLIKTRGQQATLRCSPISGHTSVYWYQQALGLGLQFLLWYDEGEERNRGNFPPRFSGRQFPNYSSELNVNALELEDSALYLCASSSGQGARETQYFGPGTRLLVL.

The chain recombines TRBV5-6 with TRBJ2-3; D gene ambiguous. Germline V gene sequence: CDR1 SGHDT, CDR2 YYEEEE. The V and J ends lost 5 bases and 1 base respectively, with 8 bases between them. The CDR3 is 13 amino acids. The CDR3 DNA reads TGTGCCAGCAGTTCGTTTGGCACAGATACGCAGTATTTT. This translates into CASSSFGTDTQYF. Full variable domain (outside the CDR3, taken from reference TRBV5-6 and TRBJ2-3): DAGVTQSPTHLIKTRGQQVTLRCSPKSGHDTVSWYQQALGQGPQFIFQYYEEEERQRGNFPDRFSGHQFPNYSSELNVNALLLGDSALYLCASSSFGTDTQYFGPGTRLTVL.

CDR3 nucleotides: TGTGCCAGCAGCTCCATACAGGGGTCACCCCTCCACTTT. Translation: CASSSIQGSPLHF. The chain joins TRBV11-3 to TRBJ1-6, with 7 bases identical to TRBD1. CDR1 and CDR2 from the germline V gene are SGHNT and YENEEA. This CDR3 spans 13 amino acids. Trimming cost V 4 bases and J 10 bases; bases outside gene matches: 4.